These 24 T cell receptor beta chains share one sample of origin, sequenced in a study of cytomegalovirus exposure and HLA in healthy donors. The data were produced by immunoSEQ multiplex PCR, yet TCRdb's version contains in-frame clones alone and is incomplete. The table has about 64,000 clones, about 89% seen once; the top ten hold around 1.5%. Sequenced: PBMCs. The receptors derive from a young woman in good health and CMV-seronegative.

The chain links TRBV19 to TRBJ1-2; D remains ambiguous. V gave up 7 bases and J gave up 2 bases, with 17 bases separating them. This CDR3 is built from 15 residues. The germline V gene encodes CDR1 LNHDA and CDR2 SQIVND (reference sequence). The CDR3 region is CASTDGATQNYGYTF. CDR3 in DNA: TGTGCCAGTACCGACGGAGCGACCCAAAACTATGGCTACACCTTC.

The chain links TRBV5-1 to TRBJ2-2; possibly TRBD2 for D (6 bases). The CDR3 extends over 15 amino acids. V lost 4 bases to trimming and J lost 0 bases, with 10 bases between them. Germline V gene sequence: CDR1 SGHRS, CDR2 YFSETQ. The CDR3 bases are TGCGCCAGCAGCCCCCGGGAGCCGAACACCGGGGAGCTGTTTTTT. Its protein product is CASSPREPNTGELFF. Looking up the rest from reference TRBV5-1 and TRBJ2-2 gives the full variable domain: KAGVTQTPRYLIKTRGQQVTLSCSPISGHRSVSWYQQTPGQGLQFLFEYFSETQRNKGNFPGRFSGRQFSNSRSEMNVSTLELGDSALYLCASSPREPNTGELFFGEGSRLTVL.

As DNA, the CDR3 is TGTGCCAGCAGCTTACAGGCCCTCTCCACTGAAGCTTTCTTT. Its translation: CASSLQALSTEAFF. This chain connects TRBV7-2 to TRBJ1-1; D is undetermined. In germline, CDR1 is SGHTA, CDR2 FQGNSA. CDR3 length: 14 amino acids. Trimming stripped 2 bases from V and 4 bases from J, with 11 bases between.

The gene calls are TRBV7-2 and TRBJ2-5; the match to TRBD1 covers 9 bases. V shed 7 bases, J shed 3 bases, and the junction held 6 bases outside the gene matches. This CDR3 comprises 14 residues. In germline, CDR1 is SGHTA, CDR2 FQGNSA. The CDR3 nucleotides are TGTGCCAGCATCGACAGGGGGAGGGAAGAGACCCAGTACTTC. Translation: CASIDRGREETQYF.

This chain uses TRBV23-1 with TRBJ1-1; 8 bases align to TRBD1. TRBV23-1 is assigned to the ORF class and has an uncertain function. V lost 3 bases and J lost 2; bases outside the gene matches: 5. The length of the CDR3 is 15 residues. CDR3 bases: TGCGCCAGCAGTCAGAGGGGACAGGAAAACACTGAAGCTTTCTTT. It yields the protein CASSQRGQENTEAFF.

This chain connects TRBV7-2 to TRBJ1-3, with D tentatively TRBD1 (5 bases). Germline values: CDR1 SGHTA, CDR2 FQGNSA. V shed 0 bases and J shed 0 bases, with 9 bases lying between them. The CDR3 is made up of 16 amino acids. This CDR3 is CASSLAPRVSGNTIYF. The CDR3 DNA sequence: TGTGCCAGCAGCTTAGCGCCCAGGGTCTCTGGAAACACCATATATTTT.

Here the CDR3 DNA reads TGTGCCAGCACCACAGGGGCGGGTAATGAAAAACTGTTTTTT. It yields the protein CASTTGAGNEKLFF. The V gene is TRBV28, the J gene TRBJ1-4, with TRBD1 identical over 7 bases. The V gene end was trimmed by 7 bases and the J gene end by 4 bases; junction bases not matched to a gene: 6. This CDR3 spans 14 amino acids. CDR1 is MDHEN, CDR2 SYDVKM, per germline.

The chain carries TRBV6-1 and TRBJ1-1, with D unclear. CDR3 length: 13 residues. Germline CDR1 and CDR2: MNHNS and SASEGT. V lost 5 bases to trimming and J lost 0 bases, with 7 bases between them. The CDR3 nucleotides are TGTGCCAGCAGTCAAGTAATGAACACTGAAGCTTTCTTT. This sequence encodes CASSQVMNTEAFF.

The chain couples TRBV30 to TRBJ1-3, with D tentatively TRBD1 (5 bases). This CDR3 contains 14 residues. CDR1 GTSNPN and CDR2 SVGIG come from the germline V gene (reference sequence). Trimming pared 5 bases from V and 2 bases from J, leaving 13 bases between. As DNA, the CDR3 is TGTGCCTGGGAATGGGGGGGTGCTGGAAACACCATATATTTT. Translation gives CAWEWGGAGNTIYF.

The rearrangement links TRBV4-2 to TRBJ1-2, with 9 bases fitting TRBD1. The V gene's germline CDR1 is LGHNA and CDR2 YNFKEQ. V trimming: 2 bases; J trimming: 4 bases; junction bases outside the gene matches: 2. The CDR3 sequence is 14 residues long. This CDR3 reads CASSQTGGFYGYTF. The CDR3 bases are TGTGCCAGCAGCCAAACAGGGGGCTTCTATGGCTACACCTTC.

The rearrangement links TRBV10-1 to TRBJ2-3; D may be TRBD2 (6 bases). The CDR3 totals 14 residues. Germline loops: CDR1 WNHNN, CDR2 SYGVQD (reference sequence). Trimming pared 8 bases from V and 1 base from J, leaving 13 bases between. The DNA of the CDR3 is TGCGCCAGCGGCGCCGGGAGTGGCACAGATACGCAGTATTTT. Amino acids: CASGAGSGTDTQYF.

The rearrangement links TRBV29-1 to TRBJ2-7, with 9 positions matching TRBD1. CDR3 length: 11 residues. The junction had 3 bases not matched to a gene; V was cut back by 6 bases and J by 6 bases. Germline values: CDR1 SQVTM, CDR2 ANQGSEA. The CDR3 here is CSVDRGGEQYF. As DNA, the CDR3 is TGCAGCGTCGACAGGGGGGGCGAGCAGTACTTC.

Points on this clone: This sample includes further DNA sequences coding for the same CDR3. CDR3 DNA sequence: TGTGCCAGTAGTATCACAGGGGGCTACGAGCAGTACTTC. It is translated as CASSITGGYEQYF. V and J are TRBV19 and TRBJ2-7; 8 positions agree with TRBD1. Trimming took 3 bases from V and 3 from J; bases not matched to a gene: 1. The CDR3 is 13 residues long. CDR1 is LNHDA, CDR2 SQIVND, per germline (reference sequence). Complete variable domain (other parts from reference TRBV19 and TRBJ2-7): DGGITQSPKYLFRKEGQNVTLSCEQNLNHDAMYWYRQDPGQGLRLIYYSQIVNDFQKGDIAEGYSVSREKKESFPLTVTSAQKNPTAFYLCASSITGGYEQYFGPGTRLTVT.

The V gene is TRBV5-1, the J gene TRBJ2-3; 8 bases fit TRBD2. The CDR3 is 15 residues long. Germline V gene sequence: CDR1 SGHRS, CDR2 YFSETQ. With 2 bases clipped from V and 3 bases from J, the junction kept 5 bases outside the gene matches. CDR3 in DNA: TGCGCCAGCAGCTTCGGTCTAGCGGGTACAGATACGCAGTATTTT. Translation gives CASSFGLAGTDTQYF.

This chain uses TRBV2 with TRBJ1-5; TRBD1 might be the D (6 bases). Trimming left V 9 bases short and J 3 bases short, with 15 bases between. The CDR3 has 14 residues. Germline CDR1 and CDR2: SNHLY and FYNNEI. This CDR3 is CAREYRDLNQPQHF. CDR3 DNA sequence: TGTGCCAGAGAGTACAGGGACCTCAATCAGCCCCAGCATTTT.

V and J are TRBV7-2 and TRBJ1-5, with D possibly TRBD1 on 5 matching bases. The CDR3 has 16 residues. With 5 bases removed from V and 6 bases from J, the gap between germline ends came to 20 bases. Germline lookup yields CDR1 SGHTA and CDR2 FQGNSA. This CDR3 is CASSVGLRQRSQPQHF. The CDR3, as DNA: TGTGCCAGCAGCGTAGGACTTCGACAGAGAAGTCAGCCCCAGCATTTT. Complete variable domain (other parts from reference TRBV7-2 and TRBJ1-5): GAGVSQSPSNKVTEKGKDVELRCDPISGHTALYWYRQSLGQGLEFLIYFQGNSAPDKSGLPSDRFSAERTGGSVSTLTIQRTQQEDSAVYLCASSVGLRQRSQPQHFGDGTRLSIL.

The rearrangement joins TRBV10-3 to TRBJ1-1, with TRBD1 identical over 7 bases. The CDR3 is 17 residues long. Germline V lookup: CDR1 ENHRY, CDR2 SYGVKD. V dropped 5 bases and J dropped 1; count of bases not matched to a gene: 13. This chain's CDR3 is CAISTPDQTGENTEAFF. As DNA, the CDR3 is TGTGCCATCAGTACCCCAGACCAAACAGGGGAGAACACTGAAGCTTTCTTT.

The V call is TRBV7-2, the J call TRBJ2-1; TRBD2 aligns across 10 bases. Losses at the gene ends were 1 base for V and 10 bases for J; bases not matched to a gene: 10. Per the germline V gene, CDR1 is SGHTA and CDR2 is FQGNSA. CDR3 size: 16 residues. The CDR3 nucleotides read TGTGCCAGCAGCTTAGGTGCAGCGGGGGGGCCTGGGGAGCAGTTCTTC. Amino acids: CASSLGAAGGPGEQFF.

The DNA for the CDR3 is TGTGCCAGCAGTTACAGACGACAGGTGGGGAACACTGAAGCTTTCTTT. It specifies CASSYRRQVGNTEAFF. The genes are TRBV6-5 and TRBJ1-1; the D gene is possibly TRBD1 (6 bases). CDR1 MNHEY and CDR2 SVGAGI come from the germline V gene. Between the trimmed V and J ends, which lost 2 bases and 1 base, there was a span of 14 bases. The CDR3 sequence is 16 residues long.

CDR3 sequence (DNA): TGTGCCAGCAGTGAACCCGGGGAGGGCTATGGCTACACCTTC. Its translation: CASSEPGEGYGYTF. This chain connects TRBV25-1 to TRBJ1-2, with no clear D. This CDR3 has 14 residues. Germline V gives CDR1 MGHDK, CDR2 SYGVNS. Trimming took 2 bases from V and 4 from J, leaving 11 bases between them.

The CDR3, as DNA: TGTGCCAGCAGTTACTTAGCGGGAGCCCCCCAAGAGACCCAGTACTTC. It encodes CASSYLAGAPQETQYF. The genes are TRBV6-6 and TRBJ2-5; TRBD2 agrees at 9 bases. There are 16 residues in the CDR3. Germline loops: CDR1 MNHNY, CDR2 SVGAGI (reference sequence). The V segment lost 1 base and the J segment 1 base; nucleotides outside the gene matches: 4.

This clone was found a few times. The J gene is TRBJ2-7, the V gene TRBV27; 7 nucleotides align to TRBD2. The CDR3 is 16 residues long. V gave up 2 bases and J gave up 3 bases; unmatched junction bases: 10. Germline loops: CDR1 MNHEY, CDR2 SMNVEV (reference sequence). The CDR3 sequence is CASSLVASSGYYEQYF. In DNA, the CDR3 is TGTGCCAGCAGTTTAGTAGCGTCTAGCGGATACTACGAGCAGTACTTC.

The J gene is TRBJ2-3, the V gene TRBV19; 7 bases align to TRBD2. The CDR3 sequence is 15 residues long. V trimming: 4 bases; J trimming: 0 bases; junction bases outside the gene matches: 4. Germline V gene data show CDR1 as LNHDA and CDR2 as SQIVND (reference sequence). The CDR3, as DNA: TGTGCCAGTAGTACAGCGGGAATAAGCACAGATACGCAGTATTTT. Translating gives CASSTAGISTDTQYF.

The genes are TRBV2 and TRBJ1-4; 9 bases align to TRBD1. J lost 3 bases, V lost 3 bases, and 5 bases had no gene match. The CDR3 length is 16 residues. Germline assignment: CDR1 SNHLY and CDR2 FYNNEI. CDR3 DNA sequence: TGTGCCAGCAGTGAGGGGACAGGGTCAGCTAATGAAAAACTGTTTTTT. Translated: CASSEGTGSANEKLFF. Using reference TRBV2 and TRBJ1-4 for the parts outside the CDR3, the full variable domain is EPEVTQTPSHQVTQMGQEVILRCVPISNHLYFYWYRQILGQKVEFLVSFYNNEISEKSEIFDDQFSVERPDGSNFTLKIRSTKLEDSAMYFCASSEGTGSANEKLFFGSGTQLSVL.